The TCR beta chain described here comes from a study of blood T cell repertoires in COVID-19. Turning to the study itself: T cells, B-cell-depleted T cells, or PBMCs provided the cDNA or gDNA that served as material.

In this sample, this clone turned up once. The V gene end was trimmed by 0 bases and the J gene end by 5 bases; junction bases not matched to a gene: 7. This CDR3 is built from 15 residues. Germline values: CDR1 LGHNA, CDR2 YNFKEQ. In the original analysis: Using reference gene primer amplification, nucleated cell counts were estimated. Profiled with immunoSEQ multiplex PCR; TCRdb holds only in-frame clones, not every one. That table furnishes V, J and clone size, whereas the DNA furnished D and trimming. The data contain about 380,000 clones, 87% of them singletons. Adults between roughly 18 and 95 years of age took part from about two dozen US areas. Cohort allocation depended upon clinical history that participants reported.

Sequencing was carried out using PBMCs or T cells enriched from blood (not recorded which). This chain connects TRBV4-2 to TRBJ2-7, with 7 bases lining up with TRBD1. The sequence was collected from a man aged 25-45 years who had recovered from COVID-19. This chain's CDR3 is CASSQDMRGRDEQYF. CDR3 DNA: TGTGCCAGCAGCCAAGATATGAGGGGGCGAGACGAGCAGTACTTC.